Below are 31 T cell receptor beta chains sequenced from a single sample in a study of technical replicates of blood from several donors. Profiling relied on immunoSEQ multiplex PCR, and the TCRdb table lists in-frame clones only, not all of them. This sample has under 95,000 clones; 85% to 95% occur once, and the top ten carry 0.2% to 0.3%. The sequenced sample consisted of T cells isolated from PBMCs. The receptors derive from a human donor in good health.

CDR3 residues: CASRPTGTGAVFF. CDR3 nucleotides: TGCGCCAGTCGCCCCACCGGGACAGGGGCGGTGTTCTTC. This rearrangement joins TRBV5-1 to TRBJ2-1; 10 positions match TRBD1. This CDR3 has 13 amino acids. J gave up 15 bases and V 8 bases, and 14 bases lay outside the gene matches. Per the germline V gene, CDR1 is SGHRS and CDR2 is YFSETQ.

This rearrangement joins TRBV4-2 to TRBJ1-3; D remains ambiguous. Looked up from germline, CDR1 is LGHNA and CDR2 is YNFKEQ. V lost 1 base and J lost 0, with 10 bases in between. This CDR3 has 16 residues. The CDR3 DNA is TGTGCCAGCAGCCAAGGGCAGTTAGCCTCTGGAAACACCATATATTTT. Its protein is CASSQGQLASGNTIYF.

The chain carries TRBV27 and TRBJ2-7; 9 nucleotides line up with TRBD1. CDR3 length equals 15 residues. The V and J ends lost 5 bases and 3 bases, in that order; junction bases with no gene match: 8. CDR1 and CDR2 from the germline V gene are MNHEY and SMNVEV (reference sequence). CDR3 DNA sequence: TGTGCCAGCAGTACCAGGGACAGGGTCCGCTACGAGCAGTACTTC. Translation gives CASSTRDRVRYEQYF.

The rearrangement links TRBV2 to TRBJ2-1; D ambiguous. The ends were cut back, 8 bases at V and 3 bases at J, with 17 bases in the middle. Germline V gene sequence: CDR1 SNHLY, CDR2 FYNNEI. The CDR3 is 15 residues long. The CDR3 sequence: CASLAIGPGYNEQFF. CDR3 sequence (DNA): TGTGCCAGCTTGGCGATCGGCCCGGGCTACAATGAGCAGTTCTTC.

DNA of the CDR3: TGTGCCTGGGGGGGACAGAGCAATCAGCCCCAGCATTTT. It is translated as CAWGGQSNQPQHF. The chain recombines TRBV30 with TRBJ1-5; 7 bases fit TRBD1. The length of the CDR3 is 13 residues. With 5 bases clipped from V and 1 base from J, the junction kept 2 bases outside the gene matches. The germline gives CDR1 GTSNPN, CDR2 SVGIG (reference sequence). The full variable domain, rest sourced from reference TRBV30 and TRBJ1-5, is SQTIHQWPATLVQPVGSPLSLECTVEGTSNPNLYWYRQAAGRGLQLLFYSVGIGQISSEVPQNLSASRPQDRQFILSSKKLLLSDSGFYLCAWGGQSNQPQHFGDGTRLSIL.

The rearrangement uses TRBV4-2 and TRBJ1-2; D not resolved. The V end was cut by 0 bases, the J end by 0 bases, with 5 bases between. Per germline, CDR1 LGHNA and CDR2 YNFKEQ. CDR3 length equals 14 residues. CDR3 nucleotides: TGTGCCAGCAGCCAAGAGCGGGCTAACTATGGCTACACCTTC. Residues: CASSQERANYGYTF.

The rearrangement joins TRBV7-6 to TRBJ1-2, with 9 bases identical to TRBD1. The CDR3 extends over 13 amino acids. CDR1 SGHVS and CDR2 FNYEAQ come from the germline V gene. The V and J ends lost 4 bases and 7 bases, in that order; junction bases with no gene match: 4. The CDR3 sequence is CASSWGQGVGYTF. The CDR3 DNA follows: TGTGCCAGCAGCTGGGGACAGGGAGTTGGCTACACCTTC.

The chain combines TRBV27 with TRBJ1-3; D uncertain. V was trimmed by 3 bases and J by 0 bases, leaving 9 bases between them. The length of the CDR3 is 15 residues. Germline CDR1 MNHEY, CDR2 SMNVEV (reference sequence). CDR3 in DNA: TGTGCCAGCAGTTTTTCACACGTCTCTGGAAACACCATATATTTT. It translates to CASSFSHVSGNTIYF.

The V gene is TRBV10-3, the J gene TRBJ2-6; 7 nucleotides align to TRBD2. The trim removed 2 bases at V and 0 bases at J, leaving 13 bases unmatched. CDR3 length: 20 residues. The germline V gene has CDR1 ENHRY and CDR2 SYGVKD. The DNA for the CDR3 is TGTGCCATCAGTGAGCTCGGGGAGGGAAAGGGCCCCTCTGGGGCCAACGTCCTGACTTTC. The encoded protein is CAISELGEGKGPSGANVLTF.

The V and J genes are TRBV5-1 and TRBJ1-1; no clear D gene. Germline CDR1 reads SGHRS; CDR2 reads YFSETQ. The CDR3 runs to 14 residues. With 5 bases removed from V and 0 bases from J, the gap between germline ends came to 11 bases. CDR3 sequence: CASRVDGLNTEAFF. CDR3 DNA: TGCGCCAGCAGAGTCGACGGGTTGAACACTGAAGCTTTCTTT. The entire variable domain, with the rest obtained from reference TRBV5-1 and TRBJ1-1, is as follows: KAGVTQTPRYLIKTRGQQVTLSCSPISGHRSVSWYQQTPGQGLQFLFEYFSETQRNKGNFPGRFSGRQFSNSRSEMNVSTLELGDSALYLCASRVDGLNTEAFFGQGTRLTVV.

This clone was detected once. The genes are TRBV5-6 and TRBJ2-7, with 7 bases fitting TRBD1. Trimming took 5 bases from V and 2 from J; bases not matched to a gene: 4. The CDR3 sequence is 13 residues long. CDR1 SGHDT and CDR2 YYEEEE come from the germline V gene. CDR3 nucleotide sequence: TGTGCCAGCAGTGGACAGGTCCCCTACGAGCAGTACTTC. Residues: CASSGQVPYEQYF. Combining the CDR3 with reference TRBV5-6 and TRBJ2-7 gives the whole variable domain DAGVTQSPTHLIKTRGQQVTLRCSPKSGHDTVSWYQQALGQGPQFIFQYYEEEERQRGNFPDRFSGHQFPNYSSELNVNALLLGDSALYLCASSGQVPYEQYFGPGTRLTVT.

The chain links TRBV19 to TRBJ1-4; D not resolved. Between the trimmed V and J ends, which lost 4 bases and 8 bases, there was a span of 14 bases. Germline V CDR1 and CDR2: LNHDA, SQIVND (reference sequence). There are 14 residues in the CDR3. For the CDR3, the DNA is TGTGCCAGTAGTAGCGGAATAAAGAGAGAAAAACTGTTTTTT. Amino acid sequence: CASSSGIKREKLFF.

V is TRBV11-3 and J is TRBJ1-6; the D is unclear. V was shortened by 5 bases and J by 8 bases, with 13 bases between the two germline ends. Looked up from germline, CDR1 is SGHNT and CDR2 is YENEEA. This CDR3 spans 14 amino acids. The CDR3: CASSAAASYSPLHF. Written as DNA, the CDR3 is TGTGCCAGCAGCGCGGCGGCCAGTTATTCACCCCTCCACTTT.

V gene TRBV4-1 combines with J gene TRBJ2-4; tentative D call: TRBD2 (6 bases). CDR1 is MGHRA and CDR2 is YSYEKL in the germline V gene. With 5 bases removed from V and 7 bases from J, the gap between germline ends came to 18 bases. The CDR3 has 15 residues. The CDR3 DNA is TGCGCCAGCAGCTACCCCGTCCGGGACTTTAACATTCAGTACTTC. Translated: CASSYPVRDFNIQYF.

The rearrangement links TRBV30 to TRBJ2-7, with 8 positions matching TRBD1. The J segment lost 1 base and the V segment lost 5 bases, leaving 1 base of the junction unmatched. The CDR3 totals 12 residues. Germline V gene lookup returns CDR1 GTSNPN and CDR2 SVGIG (reference sequence). CDR3 in amino acids: CAWDRGSYEQYF. CDR3 sequence (DNA): TGTGCCTGGGACAGGGGTTCCTACGAGCAGTACTTC.

The chain has TRBV18 and TRBJ2-7; 10 nucleotides match TRBD2. This CDR3 has 17 residues. Trimming at V came to 3 bases and at J to 0 bases, leaving 8 bases not matched to a gene. Germline V CDR1 and CDR2: KGHSH, LQKENI. DNA of the CDR3: TGTGCCAGCTCACCGTTTGGACTAGCGGCCGACTCCTACGAGCAGTACTTC. This codes for CASSPFGLAADSYEQYF.

The DNA for the CDR3 is TGTGCCAGCAGCTTACCCCTAGCGGGTTACAATGAGCAGTTCTTC. This encodes CASSLPLAGYNEQFF. The chain uses TRBV7-6 and TRBJ2-1, with 8 nucleotides matching TRBD2. The germline V gene encodes CDR1 SGHVS and CDR2 FNYEAQ. The trim removed 2 bases at V and 4 bases at J, leaving 4 bases unmatched. This CDR3 region has 15 residues.

The chain links TRBV29-1 to TRBJ1-2; 7 bases align to TRBD1. Germline CDR1 and CDR2: SQVTM and ANQGSEA. This CDR3 region has 12 residues. Trimming cost V 7 bases and J 6 bases; bases outside gene matches: 8. CDR3 residues: CSGAAGGNGYTF. CDR3 bases: TGCAGCGGAGCGGCAGGGGGAAATGGCTACACCTTC.

The chain recombines TRBV10-2 with TRBJ2-1; 13 bases match TRBD2. The trim removed 8 bases at V and 0 bases at J, leaving 4 bases unmatched. Germline assignment: CDR1 WSHSY and CDR2 SAAADI. The CDR3 extends over 16 amino acids. Written as DNA, the CDR3 is TGCGCCAGCTCAACTAGCGGGGGGGGCTCCTACAATGAGCAGTTCTTC. Encoded protein: CASSTSGGGSYNEQFF.

A note on this clone: A read error may account for a junction end that differs from germline. This chain connects TRBV28 to TRBJ1-2; 8 positions agree with TRBD1. CDR3 length: 13 amino acids. The germline V gene encodes CDR1 MDHEN and CDR2 SYDVKM. CDR3 protein: CASRMGQVYAYTF. The CDR3 DNA reads TGTGCCAGCAGAATGGGACAGGTTTATGCCTACACCTTC.

This clone was observed a single time. The chain carries TRBV13 and TRBJ1-4; D gene unclear. Germline loops: CDR1 PRHDT, CDR2 FYEKMQ (reference sequence). V was trimmed by 5 bases and J by 4 bases, leaving 17 bases between them. The CDR3 has 16 amino acids. CDR3 sequence: CASSPPGSLSNEKLFF. In DNA, the CDR3 is TGTGCCAGCAGCCCCCCAGGCAGTTTGAGTAATGAAAAACTGTTTTTT.

The genes are TRBV5-6 and TRBJ1-4; possibly TRBD1 for D (5 bases). The germline V and J ends were trimmed by 1 base and 3 bases, with 13 bases remaining between them. There are 16 residues in the CDR3. Germline V gives CDR1 SGHDT, CDR2 YYEEEE. This chain's CDR3 is CASSLSVREANEKLFF. CDR3 sequence (DNA): TGTGCCAGCAGCTTGTCTGTCAGGGAGGCTAATGAAAAACTGTTTTTT.

The chain is built from TRBV6-5 and TRBJ1-1; D is perhaps TRBD1 (5 bases). The V end was cut by 5 bases, the J end by 5 bases, with 15 bases between. The CDR3 consists of 14 residues. Germline values: CDR1 MNHEY, CDR2 SVGAGI. This CDR3 is CASSGRGGWTEAFF. In DNA, the CDR3 is TGTGCCAGCAGTGGGCGGGGGGGTTGGACTGAAGCTTTCTTT.

The rearrangement links TRBV11-3 to TRBJ1-2; no reliable D call. The germline V gene has CDR1 SGHNT and CDR2 YENEEA. V dropped 5 bases and J dropped 3 bases, with 13 bases sitting between them. The CDR3 loop spans 14 amino acids. CDR3 DNA: TGTGCCAGCAGCCCCTCCCCACTTGACTATGGCTACACCTTC. It is translated as CASSPSPLDYGYTF.

The chain carries TRBV9 and TRBJ1-2; D might be TRBD1 (6 bases). V was pared by 0 bases and J by 4 bases, with 16 bases between. Germline CDR1 reads SGDLS; CDR2 reads YYNGEE. This CDR3 is 16 amino acids long. CDR3 DNA sequence: TGTGCCAGCAGCGTAGGCCCAAAACAGGGCTTCTATGGCTACACCTTC. It is translated as CASSVGPKQGFYGYTF. Full variable domain (remainder filled in from reference TRBV9 and TRBJ1-2): DSGVTQTPKHLITATGQRVTLRCSPRSGDLSVYWYQQSLDQGLQFLIQYYNGEERAKGNILERFSAQQFPDLHSELNLSSLELGDSALYFCASSVGPKQGFYGYTFGSGTRLTVV.

The gene calls are TRBV27 and TRBJ2-1; D may be TRBD2 (5 bases). The germline CDR1 and CDR2 sequences are MNHEY and SMNVEV (reference sequence). CDR3 size: 15 residues. The V and J ends lost 2 bases and 5 bases respectively, with 13 bases between them. CDR3 region: CASSLIRRIHNEQFF. DNA of the CDR3: TGTGCCAGCAGTTTAATCAGGAGGATCCACAATGAGCAGTTCTTC.

CDR3 in DNA: TGTGCCAGTACTATTCCCGGGACAGGGAAGGACTATGGCTACACCTTC. This encodes CASTIPGTGKDYGYTF. The V and J genes are TRBV2 and TRBJ1-2; 9 nucleotides agree with TRBD1. CDR3 length: 16 residues. V gave up 9 bases and J gave up 3 bases; unmatched junction bases: 14. CDR1 and CDR2 (germline): SNHLY, FYNNEI.

The V call is TRBV19, the J call TRBJ1-6, with 8 bases fitting TRBD1. The CDR3 covers 15 residues. Germline V lookup: CDR1 LNHDA, CDR2 SQIVND (reference sequence). V shed 3 bases and J 10 bases; nucleotides not matched to a gene: 8. CDR3 DNA sequence: TGTGCCAGTAGTATCGCTCGACAGGGGCGCTCACCCCTCCACTTT. Translation gives CASSIARQGRSPLHF.

This rearrangement joins TRBV6-5 to TRBJ1-2, with D perhaps matching TRBD1 (6 bases). Looked up from germline, CDR1 is MNHEY and CDR2 is SVGAGI. The V gene lost 7 bases and the J gene lost 8 bases, with 17 bases spanning the gap. The CDR3 is made up of 13 amino acids. CDR3 bases: TGTGCCAGCACCGACAGACAGGCGGCAGGCTACACCTTC. It specifies CASTDRQAAGYTF.

The CDR3 is CAIKTGGTGTEAFF. The CDR3 DNA reads as TGTGCCATCAAAACCGGGGGAACGGGCACTGAAGCTTTCTTT. This chain joins TRBV10-3 and TRBJ1-1; tentative D call: TRBD1 (5 bases). Looked up from germline, CDR1 is ENHRY and CDR2 is SYGVKD. The CDR3 length is 14 residues. The V gene lost 7 bases and the J gene lost 4 bases, with 16 bases spanning the gap.

V and J are TRBV9 and TRBJ2-2; D may be TRBD2 (6 bases). CDR1 is SGDLS and CDR2 is YYNGEE in the germline V gene. This CDR3 comprises 15 residues. V lost 4 bases, J lost 5 bases, and 15 bases lay in between. The CDR3 DNA is TGTGCCAGCAGCCCCTGGGGAGGCGGGACCGGGGAGCTGTTTTTT. It encodes CASSPWGGGTGELFF.